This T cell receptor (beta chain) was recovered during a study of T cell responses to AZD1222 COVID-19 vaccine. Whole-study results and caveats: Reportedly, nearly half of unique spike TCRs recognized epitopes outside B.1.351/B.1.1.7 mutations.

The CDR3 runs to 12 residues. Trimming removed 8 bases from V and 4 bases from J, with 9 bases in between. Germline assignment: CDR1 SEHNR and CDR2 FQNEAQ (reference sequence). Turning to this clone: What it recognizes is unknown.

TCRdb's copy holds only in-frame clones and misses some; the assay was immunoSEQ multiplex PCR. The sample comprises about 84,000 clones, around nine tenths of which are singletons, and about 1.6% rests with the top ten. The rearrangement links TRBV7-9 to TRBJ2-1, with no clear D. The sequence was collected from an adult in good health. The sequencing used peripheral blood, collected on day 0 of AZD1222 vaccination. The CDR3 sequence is CASERTYNEQFF. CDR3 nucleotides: TGTGCCAGCGAGCGTACTTACAATGAGCAGTTCTTC.